A single sample is the source of the 31 T cell receptor beta chains below, sequenced in a study of blood T cell repertoires in COVID-19. The repertoire was sequenced with immunoSEQ multiplex PCR; TCRdb's copy has only in-frame clones and lacks some. The data contain nearly 350,000 clones, approximately 90% of them singletons. Sequenced sample: peripheral blood. The receptor source for this set is a woman between 18 and 30 years old who had recovered from COVID-19.

The genes are TRBV9 and TRBJ2-1; 9 bases align to TRBD2. Trimming cost V 4 bases and J 7 bases; bases outside gene matches: 6. Germline V lookup: CDR1 SGDLS, CDR2 YYNGEE. The CDR3 sequence is 14 residues long. CDR3 residues: CASSLTLAGNEQFF. Here the CDR3 DNA reads TGTGCCAGCAGCCTAACCCTAGCGGGGAATGAGCAGTTCTTC.

V usage is TRBV6-2 or TRBV6-3 and J usage is TRBJ1-5, with D perhaps matching TRBD1 (5 bases). The CDR3 sequence is 16 residues long. CDR1 is MNHEY, CDR2 SVGEGT, per germline. V lost 0 bases to trimming and J lost 6 bases, with 15 bases between them. Here the CDR3 reads CASSYSRDPWGQPQHF. The DNA of the CDR3 is TGTGCCAGCAGTTACTCGCGGGACCCTTGGGGTCAGCCCCAGCATTTT.

The chain recombines TRBV24-1 with TRBJ2-5; no definite D call. Trimming shortened V by 7 bases and J by 1 base, and 9 bases separated the two germline ends. The CDR3 has 13 residues. The germline gives CDR1 KGHDR, CDR2 SFDVKD. CDR3 bases: TGTGCCACCAGCAACTCAGGCCAAGAGACCCAGTACTTC. It specifies CATSNSGQETQYF.

The CDR3 bases are TGTGCTAGTGGTTTGGTAAAAGGACTAGCGGGAGGTGGCGATGAGCAGTTCTTC. Amino acids: CASGLVKGLAGGGDEQFF. The chain has TRBV12-5 and TRBJ2-1; 14 nucleotides match TRBD2. After removal of 0 bases from V and 8 bases from J, the junction contained 9 bases not matched to a gene. Germline V gene lookup returns CDR1 LGHNT and CDR2 FRNRAP. The CDR3 sequence is 18 residues long.

The chain is built from TRBV5-4 and TRBJ2-3, with 13 nucleotides matching TRBD2. The CDR3 spans 20 residues. V shed 4 bases and J 2 bases; nucleotides not matched to a gene: 16. CDR1 is SGHNT, CDR2 YYREEE, per germline (reference sequence). The CDR3 is CASSQKGQGGLAGFTDTQYF. CDR3 nucleotide sequence: TGTGCCAGCAGCCAGAAGGGACAGGGGGGACTAGCGGGATTCACAGATACGCAGTATTTT. Using reference TRBV5-4 and TRBJ2-3 for the parts outside the CDR3, the full variable domain is ETGVTQSPTHLIKTRGQQVTLRCSSQSGHNTVSWYQQALGQGPQFIFQYYREEENGRGNFPPRFSGLQFPNYSSELNVNALELDDSALYLCASSQKGQGGLAGFTDTQYFGPGTRLTVL.

The chain combines TRBV5-8 with TRBJ2-1; TRBD1 matches at 11 bases. CDR3 length: 15 amino acids. Germline V gene data show CDR1 as SGHTS and CDR2 as YDEGEE. Trimming cost V 2 bases and J 7 bases; bases outside gene matches: 5. The CDR3 coding sequence is TGTGCCAGCAGCTTCTTGGACAGGGGGCCTAATGAGCAGTTCTTC. Protein: CASSFLDRGPNEQFF.

Only a few counts were recorded for this clone. The rearrangement uses TRBV10-3 and TRBJ2-1; 7 bases agree with TRBD1. The CDR3 spans 11 residues. From germline, CDR1 is ENHRY and CDR2 SYGVKD. V shed 4 bases and J 12 bases; nucleotides not matched to a gene: 3. This CDR3 reads CAISAQGWQFF. The CDR3 nucleotides are TGTGCCATCAGTGCACAGGGGTGGCAGTTCTTC.

V and J are TRBV9 and TRBJ1-6; TRBD1 might be the D (5 bases). Trimming stripped 0 bases from V and 0 bases from J, with 10 bases between. The V gene's germline CDR1 is SGDLS and CDR2 YYNGEE. The CDR3 loop spans 17 amino acids. For the CDR3, the DNA is TGTGCCAGCAGCGTAGCTACGGGGGGCTCCTATAATTCACCCCTCCACTTT. This translates into CASSVATGGSYNSPLHF.

This clone was recorded only once. The V call is TRBV7-2, the J call TRBJ2-6; D ambiguous. Trimming removed 5 bases at V and 0 bases at J, with 14 bases between. CDR3 size: 17 residues. Germline assignment: CDR1 SGHTA and CDR2 FQGNSA. CDR3 nucleotide sequence: TGTGCCAGCAGCCCCCGGTGGGCGAGCTCTGGGGCCAACGTCCTGACTTTC. Protein sequence: CASSPRWASSGANVLTF. The full variable domain, in which reference TRBV7-2 and TRBJ2-6 provide the parts outside the CDR3, is GAGVSQSPSNKVTEKGKDVELRCDPISGHTALYWYRQSLGQGLEFLIYFQGNSAPDKSGLPSDRFSAERTGGSVSTLTIQRTQQEDSAVYLCASSPRWASSGANVLTFGAGSRLTVL.

The V gene is TRBV19, the J gene TRBJ1-1; 7 bases match TRBD1. Unmatched junction bases numbered 6, after V lost 2 bases and J lost 0 bases. The CDR3 totals 16 residues. The germline V gene encodes CDR1 LNHDA and CDR2 SQIVND (reference sequence). In DNA, the CDR3 is TGTGCCAGTAGTATAAAGAAGGGGGCAGTGAACACTGAAGCTTTCTTT. The encoded protein is CASSIKKGAVNTEAFF.

The J gene is TRBJ1-3, the V gene TRBV10-3; maybe TRBD1 (6 bases). CDR1 and CDR2 from the germline V gene are ENHRY and SYGVKD. Trimming stripped 3 bases from V and 1 base from J, with 13 bases between. The CDR3 length is 16 residues. The CDR3 reads CAISDPGRGSGNTIYF. The CDR3 DNA reads TGTGCCATCAGTGACCCGGGGAGGGGGTCTGGAAACACCATATATTTT.

In its sample, this clone was seen once. V is TRBV5-4 and J is TRBJ2-3, with 8 bases fitting TRBD1. CDR1 SGHNT and CDR2 YYREEE come from the germline V gene (reference sequence). The CDR3 covers 15 residues. After removal of 2 bases from V and 2 bases from J, the junction contained 4 bases not matched to a gene. CDR3 DNA sequence: TGTGCCAGCAGCTTACAGGGGGACACCACAGATACGCAGTATTTT. Its translation is CASSLQGDTTDTQYF. The full variable domain, its missing parts supplied by reference TRBV5-4 and TRBJ2-3, is ETGVTQSPTHLIKTRGQQVTLRCSSQSGHNTVSWYQQALGQGPQFIFQYYREEENGRGNFPPRFSGLQFPNYSSELNVNALELDDSALYLCASSLQGDTTDTQYFGPGTRLTVL.

The chain joins TRBV7-2 to TRBJ2-5; perhaps TRBD2 as D (6 bases). V lost 1 base and J 1 base, leaving 7 bases between the germline ends. The CDR3 totals 14 residues. The germline V gene encodes CDR1 SGHTA and CDR2 FQGNSA. CDR3 DNA sequence: TGTGCCAGCAGCTTAGGACTAGTCCAAGAGACCCAGTACTTC. Encoded protein: CASSLGLVQETQYF.

This chain connects TRBV3-1 (or the pseudogene TRBV3-2) to TRBJ2-5; 10 nucleotides align to TRBD2. This CDR3 contains 16 residues. CDR1 is LGHDT and CDR2 is YNNKEL in the germline V gene (reference sequence). With 4 bases clipped from V and 2 bases from J, the junction kept 7 bases outside the gene matches. The CDR3 is CASSPRLAGLQETQYF. The CDR3 bases are TGTGCCAGCAGCCCTCGACTAGCGGGCCTACAAGAGACCCAGTACTTC.

The V and J genes are TRBV12-3 or TRBV12-4 and TRBJ1-3, with no clear D. This CDR3 contains 12 residues. V shed 6 bases and J shed 4 bases, with 7 bases lying between them. The CDR3 DNA reads as TGTGCCAGCAGGTATCCCGGAAACACCATATATTTT. This gives the protein CASRYPGNTIYF.

The chain recombines TRBV5-4 with TRBJ2-3, with 7 bases identical to TRBD2. The CDR3 runs 18 residues. J was trimmed by 0 bases and V by 3 bases; bases with no gene match: 13. Germline lookup yields CDR1 SGHNT and CDR2 YYREEE (reference sequence). The chain's CDR3 is CASSSKILASTSTDTQYF. The DNA for the CDR3 is TGTGCCAGCAGCTCGAAGATACTAGCGTCAACTAGCACAGATACGCAGTATTTT. Based on the CDR3 plus reference TRBV5-4 and TRBJ2-3, the full variable domain is ETGVTQSPTHLIKTRGQQVTLRCSSQSGHNTVSWYQQALGQGPQFIFQYYREEENGRGNFPPRFSGLQFPNYSSELNVNALELDDSALYLCASSSKILASTSTDTQYFGPGTRLTVL.

The chain has TRBV30 and TRBJ1-5, with 9 bases fitting TRBD1. The CDR3 runs to 16 residues. The trim removed 2 bases at V and 7 bases at J, leaving 12 bases unmatched. CDR1 and CDR2 from the germline V gene are GTSNPN and SVGIG (reference sequence). CDR3 amino acids: CAWSRPGTGFVQPQHF. The CDR3 DNA follows: TGTGCCTGGAGTAGACCGGGGACAGGGTTTGTGCAGCCCCAGCATTTT.

The gene calls are TRBV7-2 and TRBJ1-2; the D is unclear. The V gene lost 4 bases and the J gene lost 7 bases, with 19 bases spanning the gap. The CDR3 consists of 15 residues. The V gene's germline CDR1 is SGHTA and CDR2 FQGNSA. The DNA of the CDR3 is TGTGCCAGCAGCTCATCGCAGGCTCGCCCGAGTGGCTACACCTTC. This encodes CASSSSQARPSGYTF.

This clone was counted once. The chain joins TRBV6-5 to TRBJ1-1; TRBD1 is a possible D gene (6 bases). In germline, CDR1 is MNHEY, CDR2 SVGAGI. This CDR3 spans 12 amino acids. With 8 bases removed from V and 7 bases from J, the gap between germline ends came to 14 bases. CDR3 in amino acids: CASGRKQGEAFF. Written as DNA, the CDR3 is TGTGCCAGCGGCAGAAAACAGGGTGAAGCTTTCTTT.

The chain uses TRBV5-1 and TRBJ2-6, with D possibly matching TRBD1 (5 bases). Germline CDR1 SGHRS, CDR2 YFSETQ. The CDR3 has 16 amino acids. Trimming cost V 0 bases and J 2 bases, with 9 bases left between them. DNA of the CDR3: TGCGCCAGCAGCTTGGGGCAGGGCGCTGGGGCCAACGTCCTGACTTTC. Protein product: CASSLGQGAGANVLTF. Supplemented by reference TRBV5-1 and TRBJ2-6, the full variable domain reads KAGVTQTPRYLIKTRGQQVTLSCSPISGHRSVSWYQQTPGQGLQFLFEYFSETQRNKGNFPGRFSGRQFSNSRSEMNVSTLELGDSALYLCASSLGQGAGANVLTFGAGSRLTVL.

The chain employs TRBV9 and TRBJ1-3; no clear D gene. This CDR3 region has 17 residues. Trimming took off 0 bases at V and 0 bases at J, with 13 bases between the two ends. CDR1 is SGDLS and CDR2 is YYNGEE in the germline V gene. The CDR3 nucleotides read TGTGCCAGCAGCGTAGCTTGGGAGACGTACTCTGGAAACACCATATATTTT. It is translated as CASSVAWETYSGNTIYF.

On this clone itself: The junction does not match germline at one end; this may be a read error. The chain links TRBV2 to TRBJ2-5, with a possible D match to TRBD2 (7 bases). This CDR3 region has 15 residues. Germline lookup yields CDR1 SNHLY and CDR2 FYNNEI. CDR3 sequence: CASREERGGKETQYF. The CDR3 DNA is TGTGCCAGCAGAGAAGAAAGGGGGGGTAAAGAGACCCAGTACTTC.

The gene calls are TRBV7-6 and TRBJ2-7; D perhaps matches TRBD2 (5 bases). V was clipped by 5 bases and J by 4 bases, with 15 bases between them. The length of the CDR3 is 14 residues. The V gene's germline CDR1 is SGHVS and CDR2 FNYEAQ. The CDR3 sequence: CASSPGNQLYEQYV. Written as DNA, the CDR3 is TGTGCCAGCAGCCCCGGGAACCAGCTTTACGAGCAGTACGTC.

The CDR3 is CASSETGAYTVEAFF. CDR3 DNA: TGTGCCAGCAGCGAGACAGGGGCCTACACCGTCGAAGCTTTCTTT. V and J are TRBV3-1 (or the pseudogene TRBV3-2) and TRBJ1-1; 8 positions agree with TRBD1. Germline CDR1 is LGHDT and CDR2 is YNNKEL (reference sequence). J lost 8 bases, V lost 5 bases, and 13 bases had no gene match. The CDR3 is 15 residues long.

The J gene is TRBJ2-1, the V gene TRBV4-3; D is possibly TRBD2 (6 bases). This CDR3 spans 16 amino acids. The V end lost 1 base, the J end lost 9 bases, and 19 bases lay between the germline ends. Germline V gene data show CDR1 as LGHNA and CDR2 as YSLEER. This CDR3 is CASSQGTGLRTIEQFF. The CDR3 nucleotides are TGCGCCAGCAGCCAAGGGACGGGACTCCGTACAATTGAGCAGTTCTTC.

The V and J genes are TRBV2 and TRBJ1-1, with D tentatively TRBD1 (6 bases). Trimming shortened V by 5 bases and J by 5 bases, and 18 bases separated the two germline ends. The germline gives CDR1 SNHLY, CDR2 FYNNEI. CDR3 length equals 15 residues. Here the CDR3 DNA reads TGTGCCAGCAGTAAAACAGGGAGAGTCACTACTGAAGCTTTCTTT. Translation gives CASSKTGRVTTEAFF.

V and J are TRBV7-2 and TRBJ2-2, with 10 bases that match TRBD2. The germline CDR1 and CDR2 sequences are SGHTA and FQGNSA. The junction had 6 bases not matched to a gene; V was cut back by 2 bases and J by 6 bases. The CDR3 is made up of 16 amino acids. CDR3 protein: CASSLRASGSPGELFF. In DNA form, the CDR3 reads TGTGCCAGCAGCTTACGGGCTAGCGGGAGCCCCGGGGAGCTGTTTTTT.

This clone is a singleton in its sample. The chain has TRBV21-1 and TRBJ2-3; the table names TRBD2, a call not compared with the DNA. TRBV21-1 is a pseudogene locus. The CDR3 extends over 16 amino acids. This CDR3 is CASSIKREAVADTQYF. CDR3 bases: TGTGCCAGCAGCATTAAGCGGGAGGCCGTCGCAGATACGCAGTATTTT.

This sequence joins TRBV24-1 and TRBJ1-4; 7 nucleotides match TRBD1. Trimming took 1 base from V and 9 from J; bases not matched to a gene: 13. The CDR3 is 17 residues long. Germline assignment: CDR1 KGHDR and CDR2 SFDVKD. CDR3 residues: CATSDLSRGAPGKKLFF. The CDR3 DNA sequence: TGTGCCACCAGTGATTTAAGCAGGGGGGCCCCCGGGAAAAAACTGTTTTTT.

J is TRBJ2-1 and V is TRBV28; 12 nucleotides align to TRBD2. CDR3 size: 16 residues. With 3 bases clipped from V and 9 bases from J, the junction kept 9 bases outside the gene matches. Germline lookup yields CDR1 MDHEN and CDR2 SYDVKM. The DNA of the CDR3 is TGTGCCAGCAGTTTTACCGGGCTAGCGGGAGGGCTTGAGCAGTTCTTC. Protein sequence: CASSFTGLAGGLEQFF.

This chain connects TRBV7-2 to TRBJ2-3, with TRBD2 matching over 9 bases. Germline assignment: CDR1 SGHTA and CDR2 FQGNSA. Trimming cost V 5 bases and J 4 bases; bases outside gene matches: 7. The CDR3 totals 15 residues. CDR3 loop: CASSQTGLAPDTQYF. The CDR3 nucleotides read TGTGCCAGCAGCCAGACGGGACTAGCCCCAGATACGCAGTATTTT. Using reference TRBV7-2 and TRBJ2-3 for the parts outside the CDR3, the full variable domain is GAGVSQSPSNKVTEKGKDVELRCDPISGHTALYWYRQSLGQGLEFLIYFQGNSAPDKSGLPSDRFSAERTGGSVSTLTIQRTQQEDSAVYLCASSQTGLAPDTQYFGPGTRLTVL.